This T cell receptor beta chain was sequenced for a study of human T cells and chemical hapten exposure. Study-level information: Variability of per-sample TCR yields stemmed mainly from small differences in pooled library volume. Findings and limits, study-wide: There was no change with DPC sensitization in TCRs above 1 in 1000 frequency.

This clonotype was detected a few times. What it binds is unknown. Germline assignment: CDR1 SGHVS and CDR2 FQNEAQ. The V and J ends lost 3 bases and 5 bases respectively, with 8 bases between them. The CDR3 consists of 13 residues. Individual cDNA molecules in this library carried unique molecular identifiers. In the authors' methods: A typical sample had 95,000 to 100,000 TCRs, with about 23,224 to 750,000 overall. Using its own MiXCR run on the reads, TCRdb lists one record per CDR3 protein. The V and J calls were not made by the authors but by TCRdb's processing. The table records fewer than 150,000 distinct CDR3 sequences, over 7.5% of them present only once. Total RNA came from unfractionated whole blood.

Sequences were obtained from whole blood. The V gene is TRBV7-8, the J gene TRBJ1-5; the D gene is possibly TRBD1 (5 bases). This sequence was found in a human donor in good health. Some clones in this sample may be carry-over from other donors' samples. The CDR3 is CASSLGPDQPQHF. The CDR3 nucleotides read TGTGCCAGCAGCTTGGGGCCGGATCAGCCCCAGCATTTT.